Listed here are 3 T cell receptor beta chains from one sample, sequenced in a study of T-cell reconstitution after alpha-beta-depleted transplantation in children. TCRbeta library preparation incorporated unique molecular identifiers. TCRdb itself ran the PCR reads through MiXCR, one entry per CDR3 protein. The sample lists roughly 100,000 distinct CDR3 sequences; approximately 8.4% were seen once. The material sequenced was PBMCs from the stem cell graft donor, taken from the stem cell graft. The source of these receptors is a human donor who donated a stem cell graft to a child with congenital amegakaryocytic thrombocytopenia.

This clonotype occurred many times. J is TRBJ2-4 and V is TRBV10-2; weak D call: TRBD2 (6 bases). Trimming took 6 bases from V and 3 from J, leaving 15 bases between them. Germline loops: CDR1 WSHSY, CDR2 SAAADI. The CDR3 sequence is 15 residues long. The CDR3 DNA reads TGCGCCAGCAGATTTGCAGTGCGGGGCAAAAACATTCAGTACTTC. Translating it yields CASRFAVRGKNIQYF.

This clonotype has at least ten counts. The V gene is TRBV11-2, the J gene TRBJ2-7; D unresolved. This CDR3 comprises 13 residues. Trimming stripped 3 bases from V and 0 bases from J, with 6 bases between. The germline CDR1 and CDR2 sequences are SGHAT and FQNNGV. CDR3 coding DNA: TGTGCCAGCAGCTTCGGTTCCTCCTACGAGCAGTACTTC. Amino acid sequence: CASSFGSSYEQYF.

This clonotype has ten or more counts. The rearrangement joins TRBV5-1 to TRBJ2-3; a weak D match, TRBD2 (5 bases). V was trimmed by 4 bases and J by 5 bases, leaving 8 bases between them. In germline, CDR1 is SGHRS, CDR2 YFSETQ. The CDR3 length is 12 residues. The CDR3 sequence: CASSIAGDTQYF. The DNA for the CDR3 is TGCGCCAGCAGCATCGCGGGAGATACGCAGTATTTT.